This T cell receptor (beta chain) was found in a study of OX40 agonist ivuxolimab in advanced cancers. Study-level information: The study enrolled dose-escalation patients with hepatocellular carcinoma, melanoma, renal cell or head and neck cancer.

V lost 10 bases to trimming and J lost 1 base, with 17 bases between them. Looked up from germline, CDR1 is MDHEN and CDR2 is SYDVKM. The CDR3 covers 14 residues. The timepoints at which blood was sampled were baseline, cycle 4 day 1, and cycle 7 day 1. Study-wide results and limits: Among the nonresponders, some also had low normalized T-cell clonal expansion. Specificity for antigen went undetermined in the expanded peripheral T cells.

To note about this clone: Its antigen is unidentified.

Sequencing was performed with immunoSEQ multiplex PCR; in TCRdb, only in-frame clones are kept and a portion is missing. Among fewer than 80,000 clones listed, about 86% were seen once. This TCR was sampled from an adult with an advanced solid tumor such as melanoma, head and neck, liver or kidney cancer. The chain carries TRBV28 and TRBJ2-7, with a tentative D call TRBD2 (6 bases). The specimen was CD4+ or CD8+ T cells sorted from blood, collected in a trial of the OX40 agonist ivuxolimab. CDR3 sequence: CATSSGPPSYEQYF. The DNA for the CDR3 is TGTGCCACCTCAAGCGGGCCGCCTTCCTACGAGCAGTACTTC.